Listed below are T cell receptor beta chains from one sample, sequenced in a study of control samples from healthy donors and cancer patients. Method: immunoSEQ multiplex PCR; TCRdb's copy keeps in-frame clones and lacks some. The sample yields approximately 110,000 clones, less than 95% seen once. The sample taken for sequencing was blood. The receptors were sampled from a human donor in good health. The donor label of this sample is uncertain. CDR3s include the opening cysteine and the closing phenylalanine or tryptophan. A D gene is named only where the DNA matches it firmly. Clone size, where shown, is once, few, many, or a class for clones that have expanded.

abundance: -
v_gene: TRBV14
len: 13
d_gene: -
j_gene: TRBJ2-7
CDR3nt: TGTGCCAGCAGCCAATGGGCGGGGTACGAGCAGTACTTC
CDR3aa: CASSQWAGYEQYF

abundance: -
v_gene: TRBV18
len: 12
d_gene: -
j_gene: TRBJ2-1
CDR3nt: TGTGCCAGCTCACCATTCGGCGGTGAGCAGTTCTTC
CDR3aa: CASSPFGGEQFF

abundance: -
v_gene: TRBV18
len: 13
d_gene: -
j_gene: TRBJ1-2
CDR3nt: TGTGCCAGCTCACAAAGGCCAGGGGATGGCTACACCTTC
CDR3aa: CASSQRPGDGYTF

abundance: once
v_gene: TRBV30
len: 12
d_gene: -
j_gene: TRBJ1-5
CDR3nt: TGTGCCTGGAGTGATATCGGTCAGCCCCAGCATTTT
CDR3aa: CAWSDIGQPQHF

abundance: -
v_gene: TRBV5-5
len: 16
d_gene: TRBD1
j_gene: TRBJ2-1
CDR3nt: TGTGCCAGCAGCCTTTACGGACAGGGGGCATCGGATGAGCAGTTCTTC
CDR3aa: CASSLYGQGASDEQFF

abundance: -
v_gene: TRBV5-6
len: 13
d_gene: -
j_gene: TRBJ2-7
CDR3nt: TGTGCCAGCAGCTGGAATCCGCGGGGAGAGCAGTACTTC
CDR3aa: CASSWNPRGEQYF

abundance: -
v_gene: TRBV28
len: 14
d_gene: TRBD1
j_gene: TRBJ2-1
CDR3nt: TGTGCCAGCAGTAAAGACAGGGCTAGCAATGAGCAGTTCTTC
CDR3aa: CASSKDRASNEQFF

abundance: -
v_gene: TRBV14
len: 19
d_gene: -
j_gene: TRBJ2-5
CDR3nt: TGTGCCAGCAGCCAAGTGGGTTTGTTGGCGGGGGACACCCAAGAGACCCAGTACTTC
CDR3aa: CASSQVGLLAGDTQETQYF

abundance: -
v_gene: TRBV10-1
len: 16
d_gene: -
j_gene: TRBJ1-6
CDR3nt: TGCGCCACCAGGGGTAAGAGAACTATTCATAATTCACCCCTCCACTTT
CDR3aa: CATRGKRTIHNSPLHF

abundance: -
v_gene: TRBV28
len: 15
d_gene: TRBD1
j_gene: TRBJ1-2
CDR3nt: TGTGCCAGCAGTACCTGGACAGGGGGCAACTATGGCTACACCTTC
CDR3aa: CASSTWTGGNYGYTF

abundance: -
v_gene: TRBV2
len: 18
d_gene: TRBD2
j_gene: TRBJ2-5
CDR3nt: TGTGCCAGCAGTGAAGGGGTAGCGGGGGGTCCGGGGGGGGAGACCCAGTACTTC
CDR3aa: CASSEGVAGGPGGETQYF

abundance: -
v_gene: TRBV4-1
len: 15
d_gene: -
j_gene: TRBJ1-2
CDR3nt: TGCGCCAGCAGCCAGGCTGACGGCAGCCGGGAGGGCTACACCTTC
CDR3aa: CASSQADGSREGYTF

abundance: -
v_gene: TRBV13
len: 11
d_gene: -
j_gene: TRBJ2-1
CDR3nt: TGTGCCAGCAGCATTTACAATGAGCAGTTCTTC
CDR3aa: CASSIYNEQFF

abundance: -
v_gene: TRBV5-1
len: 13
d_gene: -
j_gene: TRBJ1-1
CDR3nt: TGCGCCAGCCGGGGCAGTTTTAACACTGAAGCTTTCTTT
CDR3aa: CASRGSFNTEAFF

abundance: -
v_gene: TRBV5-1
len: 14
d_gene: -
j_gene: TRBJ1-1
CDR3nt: TGCGCCAGCAGCCAACAGGTTTATAACACTGAAGCTTTCTTT
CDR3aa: CASSQQVYNTEAFF

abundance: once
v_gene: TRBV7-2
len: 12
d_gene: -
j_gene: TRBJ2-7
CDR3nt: TGTGCCAGCAGTTTTAATCGTGGCGAGCAGTACTTC
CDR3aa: CASSFNRGEQYF